This TCR beta chain was retrieved from a study of blood T cell repertoires in COVID-19. The data were produced by immunoSEQ multiplex PCR, yet TCRdb's version contains in-frame clones alone and is incomplete. The sample includes about 210,000 clones, around nine tenths of them seen just once. V shed 2 bases and J shed 0 bases, with 10 bases lying between them. The CDR3 consists of 15 residues. Germline V lookup: CDR1 MNHNS, CDR2 SASEGT. V gene TRBV6-1 combines with J gene TRBJ1-2; no firm D call. Sequencing input: peripheral blood. The TCR comes from a woman aged 40 to 50 with acute or convalescent COVID-19. In DNA form, the CDR3 reads TGTGCCAGCAGTGAAATTCAGGCACCTAACTATGGCTACACCTTC. Translated: CASSEIQAPNYGYTF.